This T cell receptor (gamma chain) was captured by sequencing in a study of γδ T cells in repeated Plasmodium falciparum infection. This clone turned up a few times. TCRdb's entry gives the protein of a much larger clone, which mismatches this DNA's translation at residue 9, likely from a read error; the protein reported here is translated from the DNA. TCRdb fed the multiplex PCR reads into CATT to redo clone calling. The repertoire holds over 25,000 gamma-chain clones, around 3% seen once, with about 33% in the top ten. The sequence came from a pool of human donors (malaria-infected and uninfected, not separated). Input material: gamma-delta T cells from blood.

The DNA for the CDR3 is TGTGCCTTGTGGGAGGTGTTCGACGGTTATAAGAAACTCTTT. Protein product: CALWEVFDGYKKLF. V gene TRGV9 combines with J gene TRGJ1 or TRGJ2. CDR1 is GITISATS, CDR2 ISYDGTV, per germline (reference sequence). The CDR3 is 14 residues long. The V segment lost 0 bases and the J segment 6 bases; nucleotides outside the gene matches: 8.